Presented here are 28 T cell receptor beta chains from one specimen sequenced in a study of cytomegalovirus exposure and HLA in healthy donors. Amplification used 60 Vbeta primers and 13 Jbeta primers. Assay used: immunoSEQ multiplex PCR; TCRdb lists only in-frame clones, some missing. The table lists fewer than 250,000 clones, roughly 80% of them singletons. Sequencing was performed on PBMCs. The receptors were sampled from a male donor in good health and CMV-seronegative.

Here the CDR3 reads CASSITGTGRHEQYF. The CDR3 DNA reads TGTGCCAGTAGTATAACCGGGACAGGGAGACACGAGCAGTACTTC. The J gene is TRBJ2-7, the V gene TRBV19; TRBD1 matches 9 bases. CDR3 length: 15 amino acids. The germline gives CDR1 LNHDA, CDR2 SQIVND (reference sequence). The J segment lost 5 bases and the V segment lost 2 bases, leaving 7 bases of the junction unmatched.

V usage is TRBV2 and J usage is TRBJ1-1; maybe TRBD1 (5 bases). Per germline, CDR1 SNHLY and CDR2 FYNNEI. The CDR3 is made up of 13 amino acids. V was clipped by 7 bases and J by 5 bases, with 14 bases between them. The CDR3 is CASTGGRGTEAFF. CDR3 nucleotide sequence: TGTGCCAGCACCGGGGGTCGGGGTACTGAAGCTTTCTTT. The variable domain in full, with the rest retrieved from reference TRBV2 and TRBJ1-1, is EPEVTQTPSHQVTQMGQEVILRCVPISNHLYFYWYRQILGQKVEFLVSFYNNEISEKSEIFDDQFSVERPDGSNFTLKIRSTKLEDSAMYFCASTGGRGTEAFFGQGTRLTVV.

The rearrangement uses TRBV19 and TRBJ2-4; TRBD2 aligns across 14 bases. Germline-derived CDR1 and CDR2 are LNHDA and SQIVND (reference sequence). The V and J ends lost 3 bases and 3 bases, in that order; junction bases with no gene match: 7. There are 18 residues in the CDR3. CDR3 in amino acids: CASSMRLAGGPIKNIQYF. DNA for the CDR3: TGTGCCAGTAGTATGAGACTAGCGGGAGGGCCGATCAAAAACATTCAGTACTTC.

The chain combines TRBV5-6 with TRBJ2-2; 12 nucleotides align to TRBD2. J was trimmed by 6 bases and V by 4 bases; bases with no gene match: 4. Germline CDR1 SGHDT, CDR2 YYEEEE. The CDR3 totals 15 residues. The CDR3 DNA reads TGTGCCAGCAGCAGGACTAGCGGGAAGTCCGGGGAGCTGTTTTTT. This translates into CASSRTSGKSGELFF.

This clone was detected a few times. The genes are TRBV5-6 and TRBJ2-1; maybe TRBD1 (6 bases). From germline, CDR1 is SGHDT and CDR2 YYEEEE. V was pared by 1 base and J by 5 bases, with 13 bases between. This CDR3 has 15 residues. CDR3 amino acids: CASSLLPTGNNEQFF. For the CDR3, the DNA is TGTGCCAGCAGCTTGCTCCCGACAGGAAACAATGAGCAGTTCTTC.

This sequence joins TRBV15 and TRBJ2-5, with 12 bases matching TRBD2. Per germline, CDR1 LNHNV and CDR2 YYDKDF (reference sequence). The V and J ends lost 0 bases and 11 bases, in that order; junction bases with no gene match: 7. The CDR3 has 15 amino acids. The CDR3 reads CATSRDVGLAGEQYF. The CDR3 DNA sequence: TGTGCCACCAGCAGAGATGTGGGACTAGCGGGTGAGCAGTACTTC.

The chain employs TRBV10-2 and TRBJ1-1; D is unclear. Trimming pared 6 bases from V and 4 bases from J, leaving 12 bases between. Germline V gene lookup returns CDR1 WSHSY and CDR2 SAAADI. This CDR3 has 13 residues. The CDR3 sequence: CASSYQEGTEAFF. The CDR3 DNA reads as TGCGCCAGCAGCTACCAGGAGGGCACTGAAGCTTTCTTT.

This chain uses TRBV18 with TRBJ1-1; D call uncertain. Trimming cost V 3 bases and J 7 bases, with 12 bases left between them. This CDR3 contains 13 residues. Germline V gene lookup returns CDR1 KGHSH and CDR2 LQKENI. The CDR3 here is CASSPRRESEAFF. As DNA, the CDR3 is TGTGCCAGCTCACCCCGAAGGGAGAGTGAAGCTTTCTTT.

The CDR3: CASSSSPDISYNSPLHF. CDR3 bases: TGTGCCAGCAGTTCTTCACCCGACATCTCCTATAATTCACCCCTCCACTTT. The chain combines TRBV27 with TRBJ1-6; D is undetermined. CDR3 length: 17 residues. V was cut by 4 bases and J by 0 bases, with 13 bases left in between. CDR1 and CDR2 from the germline V gene are MNHEY and SMNVEV (reference sequence).

V and J are TRBV19 and TRBJ1-3; 7 bases align to TRBD1. V was clipped by 6 bases and J by 0 bases; unmatched bases: 14. The length of the CDR3 is 18 residues. Germline CDR1 and CDR2: LNHDA and SQIVND (reference sequence). CDR3 DNA sequence: TGTGCCAGTAGACCTCCGCCGGGACAGACAACCTCTGGAAACACCATATATTTT. Amino acids: CASRPPPGQTTSGNTIYF.

This clone came up once. The chain employs TRBV5-1 and TRBJ2-2; 8 bases align to TRBD1. This CDR3 is built from 13 residues. CDR1 is SGHRS and CDR2 is YFSETQ in the germline V gene. Unmatched junction bases numbered 2, after V lost 4 bases and J lost 6 bases. CDR3 sequence: CASSLQGAGELFF. As DNA, the CDR3 is TGCGCCAGCAGCCTACAGGGGGCCGGGGAGCTGTTTTTT.

The chain links TRBV4-2 to TRBJ2-7; 13 positions match TRBD2. The V gene's germline CDR1 is LGHNA and CDR2 YNFKEQ. V lost 3 bases and J lost 3; bases outside the gene matches: 5. The CDR3 has 16 amino acids. The CDR3 sequence is CASSQPGLAGDYEQYF. CDR3 sequence (DNA): TGTGCCAGCAGCCAGCCAGGACTAGCGGGAGACTACGAGCAGTACTTC.

The genes are TRBV6-1 and TRBJ1-1; no clear D gene. The V end was cut by 4 bases, the J end by 0 bases, with 6 bases between. Germline V gives CDR1 MNHNS, CDR2 SASEGT. This CDR3 is 13 amino acids long. CDR3 DNA sequence: TGTGCCAGCAGTGCCATTTTGAACACTGAAGCTTTCTTT. Encoded protein: CASSAILNTEAFF.

This chain connects TRBV19 to TRBJ2-7, with D tentatively TRBD1 (6 bases). Germline V gene data show CDR1 as LNHDA and CDR2 as SQIVND (reference sequence). CDR3 length equals 13 residues. V shed 3 bases and J shed 6 bases, with 12 bases lying between them. For the CDR3, the DNA is TGTGCCAGTAGTATGGTCGACAGGACCGAGCAGTACTTC. Translation gives CASSMVDRTEQYF.

The rearrangement joins TRBV12-5 to TRBJ2-1; D unresolved. Germline loops: CDR1 LGHNT, CDR2 FRNRAP. Trimming took 4 bases from V and 10 from J, leaving 11 bases between them. The CDR3 consists of 12 residues. The CDR3 loop is CASGSDWREQFF. For the CDR3, the DNA is TGTGCTAGTGGTTCTGACTGGCGCGAGCAGTTCTTC. The full variable domain, rest sourced from reference TRBV12-5 and TRBJ2-1, is DARVTQTPRHKVTEMGQEVTMRCQPILGHNTVFWYRQTMMQGLELLAYFRNRAPLDDSGMPKDRFSAEMPDATLATLKIQPSEPRDSAVYFCASGSDWREQFFGPGTRLTVL.

The chain employs TRBV30 and TRBJ2-1, with 8 bases matching TRBD2. CDR3 size: 12 residues. Germline V gene data show CDR1 as GTSNPN and CDR2 as SVGIG (reference sequence). V shed 4 bases and J 7 bases; nucleotides not matched to a gene: 3. CDR3 bases: TGTGCCTGGAAGGTAGCGGGGAATGAGCAGTTCTTC. Its protein product is CAWKVAGNEQFF.

As for this clone: Mismatch with germline at one junction end may stem from a read error. This chain links TRBV7-9 with TRBJ2-7, with TRBD2 as a possible D gene (6 bases). The CDR3 is made up of 13 amino acids. Germline loops: CDR1 SEHNR, CDR2 FQNEAQ (reference sequence). CDR3 sequence reads: CSSSLGAGTSRYF. CDR3 coding DNA: TGTTCCAGCAGCTTAGGAGCCGGGACTTCTAGGTACTTC.

V is TRBV6-5 and J is TRBJ1-5; the match to TRBD1 covers 10 bases. With V trimmed by 2 bases and J by 5 bases, 3 bases remained unmatched. There are 15 residues in the CDR3. Germline V gene data show CDR1 as MNHEY and CDR2 as SVGAGI. This CDR3 reads CASSYIGTGDQPQHF. The CDR3 DNA is TGTGCCAGCAGTTACATCGGGACAGGGGATCAGCCCCAGCATTTT.

The chain joins TRBV10-1 to TRBJ2-7; D is perhaps TRBD2 (6 bases). Germline CDR1 reads WNHNN; CDR2 reads SYGVQD (reference sequence). The germline V and J ends were trimmed by 9 bases and 2 bases, with 26 bases remaining between them. The CDR3 extends over 17 amino acids. CDR3 sequence reads: CARIDPSSASAPYEQYF. The CDR3 DNA is TGCGCCAGGATAGACCCCAGTTCGGCTAGCGCTCCCTACGAGCAGTACTTC.

The chain combines TRBV28 with TRBJ1-4; 8 positions match TRBD1. This CDR3 spans 15 amino acids. The V and J ends lost 6 bases and 14 bases, in that order; junction bases with no gene match: 17. CDR1 and CDR2 (germline): MDHEN, SYDVKM. The CDR3 here is CASRVTDRVGDSLFF. CDR3 coding DNA: TGTGCCAGCAGGGTCACGGACAGGGTCGGGGACAGTCTGTTTTTT.

V is TRBV5-4 and J is TRBJ1-6, with D tentatively TRBD1 (5 bases). The CDR3 is 15 residues long. CDR1 is SGHNT, CDR2 YYREEE, per germline (reference sequence). The V gene lost 0 bases and the J gene lost 10 bases, with 14 bases spanning the gap. The CDR3 region is CASSLEAGLGSPLHF. The CDR3 nucleotides are TGTGCCAGCAGCTTGGAAGCAGGGTTAGGGTCACCCCTCCACTTT.

The V call is TRBV4-2, the J call TRBJ1-5; 7 bases are shared with TRBD1. After removal of 3 bases from V and 0 bases from J, the junction contained 11 bases not matched to a gene. CDR3 size: 18 residues. Per the germline V gene, CDR1 is LGHNA and CDR2 is YNFKEQ. In DNA form, the CDR3 reads TGTGCCAGCAGCCACAAAGTGGCAGGGGGTTATAGCAATCAGCCCCAGCATTTT. Protein product: CASSHKVAGGYSNQPQHF.

Only one count was recorded for this clone. This chain joins TRBV28 and TRBJ2-7, with a possible D match to TRBD1 (5 bases). Trimming took 3 bases from V and 1 from J, leaving 10 bases between them. CDR1 is MDHEN and CDR2 is SYDVKM in the germline V gene. The CDR3 sequence is 14 residues long. As DNA, the CDR3 is TGTGCCAGCAGTTTTAACAGGCCTTCCTACGAGCAGTACTTC. This encodes CASSFNRPSYEQYF.

V and J are TRBV7-3 and TRBJ2-7; 11 bases match TRBD2. The CDR3 extends over 19 amino acids. Germline CDR1 and CDR2: SGHTA and FQGTGA. Losses at the gene ends were 7 bases for V and 0 bases for J; bases not matched to a gene: 17. CDR3 nucleotides: TGTGCCAGCACCGCTAACAGAAAAACTAGCGGGAGAGTCTCCTACGAGCAGTACTTC. It translates to CASTANRKTSGRVSYEQYF.

In this sample, this clone turned up a few times. The V call is TRBV29-1, the J call TRBJ2-3, with D possibly TRBD1 on 6 matching bases. There are 12 residues in the CDR3. Germline V gene lookup returns CDR1 SQVTM and CDR2 ANQGSEA. V gave up 5 bases and J gave up 1 base, with 7 bases separating them. CDR3 loop: CSVRQGTDTQYF. The CDR3 DNA is TGCAGCGTTAGACAGGGCACAGATACGCAGTATTTT.

The chain employs TRBV2 and TRBJ2-7; a possible D gene is TRBD1 (6 bases). Per germline, CDR1 SNHLY and CDR2 FYNNEI. The CDR3 length is 14 residues. The V and J ends lost 7 bases and 9 bases respectively, with 22 bases between them. The CDR3 region is CASTRDTTGVLQYF. The CDR3 coding sequence is TGTGCCAGCACCCGGGACACGACCGGGGTTTTGCAGTACTTC. Using reference TRBV2 and TRBJ2-7 for the parts outside the CDR3, the full variable domain is EPEVTQTPSHQVTQMGQEVILRCVPISNHLYFYWYRQILGQKVEFLVSFYNNEISEKSEIFDDQFSVERPDGSNFTLKIRSTKLEDSAMYFCASTRDTTGVLQYFGPGTRLTVT.

V usage is TRBV18 and J usage is TRBJ2-3; TRBD2 aligns across 12 bases. CDR1 and CDR2 (germline): KGHSH, LQKENI. Germline trimming cut 5 bases from V and 1 base from J; bases unmatched to any gene: 4. The CDR3 contains 16 residues. This CDR3 reads CASSGTSGQRTDTQYF. The CDR3 bases are TGTGCCAGCTCAGGGACTAGCGGGCAGCGCACAGATACGCAGTATTTT.

The chain joins TRBV28 to TRBJ1-3; the D is unclear. Germline CDR1 and CDR2: MDHEN and SYDVKM. This CDR3 contains 15 residues. Trimming removed 4 bases at V and 1 base at J, with 11 bases between. CDR3 nucleotide sequence: TGTGCCAGCAGTTCCCTCGCGAGATCTGGAAACACCATATATTTT. Protein: CASSSLARSGNTIYF.